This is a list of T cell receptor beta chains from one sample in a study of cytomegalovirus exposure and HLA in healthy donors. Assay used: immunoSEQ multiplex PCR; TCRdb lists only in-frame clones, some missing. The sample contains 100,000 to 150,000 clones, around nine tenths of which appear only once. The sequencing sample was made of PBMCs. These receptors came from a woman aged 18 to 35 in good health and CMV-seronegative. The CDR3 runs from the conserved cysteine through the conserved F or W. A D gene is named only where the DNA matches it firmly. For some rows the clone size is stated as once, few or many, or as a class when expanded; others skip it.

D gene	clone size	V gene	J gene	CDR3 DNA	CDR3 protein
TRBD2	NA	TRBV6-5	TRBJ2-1	TGTGCCAGCAGCTACCGGTTAGCGGGAGGCGGTGAGCAGTTCTTC	CASSYRLAGGGEQFF
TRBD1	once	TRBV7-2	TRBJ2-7	TGTGCCAGCAGCCCGGGACAGCGGTACGAGCAGTACTTC	CASSPGQRYEQYF
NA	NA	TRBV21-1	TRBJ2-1	TGTGCCAGCAGAATAGGAACGGGATCCTACAATGAGCAGTTCTTC	CASRIGTGSYNEQFF
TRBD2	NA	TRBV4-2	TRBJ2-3	TGTGCCAGCAGCCAAGAGGGCTCGGGACTAGGGGAAATCGGTACGCAGTATTTT	CASSQEGSGLGEIGTQYF
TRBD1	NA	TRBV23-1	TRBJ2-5	TGCGCCAGGAGCCCGCGACAGGGGGGCCAAGAGACCCAGTACTTC	CARSPRQGGQETQYF
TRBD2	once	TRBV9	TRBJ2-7	TGTGCCAGCAGCGCTACTAGCGGAACCTCCTACGAGCAGTACTTC	CASSATSGTSYEQYF
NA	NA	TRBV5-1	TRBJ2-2	TGCGCCGGCAGGGAGTTAAACACCGGGGAGCTGTTTTTT	CAGRELNTGELFF
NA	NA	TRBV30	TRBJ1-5	TGTGCCTGGAGTGTAGAAGGCAGGGAGCCCCAGCATTTT	CAWSVEGREPQHF
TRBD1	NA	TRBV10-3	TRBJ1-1	TGTGCCATCAGCGGGACAGGGACTGAAGCTTTCTTT	CAISGTGTEAFF
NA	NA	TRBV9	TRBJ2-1	TGTGCCAGCAGCGTAGGGAGGGAGTCGTACAATGAGCAGTTCTTC	CASSVGRESYNEQFF
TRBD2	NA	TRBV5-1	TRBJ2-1	TGCGCCAGCAGCTTTCGGGAGGGGAAATACAATGAGCAGTTCTTC	CASSFREGKYNEQFF
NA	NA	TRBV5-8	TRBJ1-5	TGTGCCAGCAGCTTGTCGAAGCACCTCAATCAGCCCCAGCATTTT	CASSLSKHLNQPQHF
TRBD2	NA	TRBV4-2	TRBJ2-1	TGTGCCAGCAGCCAAGACCTCAGTAGCGGGAAGCCCAACAATGAGCAGTTCTTC	CASSQDLSSGKPNNEQFF
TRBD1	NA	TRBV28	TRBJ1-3	TGTGCCAGCAGTCTAGCGCCGGGACAGGGGCCAGGTGGAAACACCATATATTTT	CASSLAPGQGPGGNTIYF
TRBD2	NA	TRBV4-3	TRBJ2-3	TGCGCCAGCAGCCAGACGGGGACTAGGGGCACAGATACGCAGTATTTT	CASSQTGTRGTDTQYF
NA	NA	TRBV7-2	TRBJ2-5	TGTGCCAGCAGCTTAGGGGCGGGAACATACTTC	CASSLGAGTYF
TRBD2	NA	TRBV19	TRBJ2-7	TGTGCCAGTAGTACACCCGGGAGGAAGTCCCCCTACGAGCAGTACTTC	CASSTPGRKSPYEQYF
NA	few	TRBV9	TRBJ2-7	TGTGCCAGCAGCGCCCCCCCTCTCTACGAGCAGTACTTC	CASSAPPLYEQYF
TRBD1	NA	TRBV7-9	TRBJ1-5	TGTGCCAGCAGCCCTGGACAGGGGAATCAGCCCCAGCATTTT	CASSPGQGNQPQHF
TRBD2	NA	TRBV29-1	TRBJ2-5	TGCAGCGTTGAGGGAACTAGCGGGAGGGCGGAGACCCAGTACTTC	CSVEGTSGRAETQYF
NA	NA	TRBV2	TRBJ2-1	TGTGCCGGGAATGGGGGCCACAATGAGCAGTTCTTC	CAGNGGHNEQFF
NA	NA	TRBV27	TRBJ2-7	TGTGCCAGCAGTTTAAGGGCTAGCGCCTCCGTCTTCTACGAGCAGTACTTC	CASSLRASASVFYEQYF
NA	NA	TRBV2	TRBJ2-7	TGTGCCAGCGTTAGGGGGAACGAGCAGTACTTC	CASVRGNEQYF
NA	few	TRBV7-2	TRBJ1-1	TGTGCCAGCAGCTTAGAACGGTTGAACACTGAAGCTTTCTTT	CASSLERLNTEAFF
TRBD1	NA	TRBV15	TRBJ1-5	TGTGCCACCAGCTGGGGCACAGGGGGCGGTCAGCCCCAGCATTTT	CATSWGTGGGQPQHF
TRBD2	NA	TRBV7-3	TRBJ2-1	TGTGCCAGCAGCGCTTCGGGACTAGCGGAAGTACGGGAGCAGTTCTTC	CASSASGLAEVREQFF
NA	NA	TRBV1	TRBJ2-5	TGCACCAGTCGGGGGTTGGAGGAGACCCAGTACTTC	CTSRGLEETQYF
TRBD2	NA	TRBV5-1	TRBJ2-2	TGCGCCAGCAGCGACCGACTAGCGGGTGCTGGGGAGCTGTTTTTT	CASSDRLAGAGELFF